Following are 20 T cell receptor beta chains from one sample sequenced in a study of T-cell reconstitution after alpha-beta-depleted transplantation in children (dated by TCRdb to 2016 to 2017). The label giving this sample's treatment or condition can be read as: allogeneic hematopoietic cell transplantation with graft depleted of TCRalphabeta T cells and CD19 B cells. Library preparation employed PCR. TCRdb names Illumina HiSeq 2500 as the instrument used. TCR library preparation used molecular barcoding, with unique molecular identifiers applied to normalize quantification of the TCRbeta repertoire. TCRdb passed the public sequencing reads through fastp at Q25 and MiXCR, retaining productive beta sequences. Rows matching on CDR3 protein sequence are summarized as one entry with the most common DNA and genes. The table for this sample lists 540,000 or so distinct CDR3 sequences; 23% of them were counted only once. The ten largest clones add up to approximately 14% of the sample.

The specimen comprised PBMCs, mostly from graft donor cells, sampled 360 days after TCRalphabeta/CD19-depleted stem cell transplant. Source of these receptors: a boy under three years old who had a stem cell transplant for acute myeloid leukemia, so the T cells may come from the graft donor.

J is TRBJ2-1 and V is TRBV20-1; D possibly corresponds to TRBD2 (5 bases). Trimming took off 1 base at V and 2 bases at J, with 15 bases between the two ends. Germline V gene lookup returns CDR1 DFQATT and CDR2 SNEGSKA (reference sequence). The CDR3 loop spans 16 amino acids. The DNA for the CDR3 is TGCAGTGCTAGAGCCCTAAGCGGTTATACCTACAATGAGCAGTTCTTC. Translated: CSARALSGYTYNEQFF.

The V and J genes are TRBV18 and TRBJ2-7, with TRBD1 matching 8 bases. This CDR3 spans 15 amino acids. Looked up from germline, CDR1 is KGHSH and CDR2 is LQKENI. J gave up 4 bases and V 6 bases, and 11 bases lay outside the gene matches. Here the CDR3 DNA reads TGTGCCAGCTCCCACGGACAGGGCGGAGGGTACGAGCAGTACTTC. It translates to CASSHGQGGGYEQYF.

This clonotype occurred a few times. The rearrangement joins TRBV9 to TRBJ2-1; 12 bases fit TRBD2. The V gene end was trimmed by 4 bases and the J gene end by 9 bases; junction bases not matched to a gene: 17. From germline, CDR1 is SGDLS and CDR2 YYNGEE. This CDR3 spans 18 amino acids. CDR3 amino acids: CASSYSPGLAGRFAEQFF. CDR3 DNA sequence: TGTGCCAGCAGCTACTCCCCCGGACTAGCGGGGCGATTCGCTGAGCAGTTCTTC.

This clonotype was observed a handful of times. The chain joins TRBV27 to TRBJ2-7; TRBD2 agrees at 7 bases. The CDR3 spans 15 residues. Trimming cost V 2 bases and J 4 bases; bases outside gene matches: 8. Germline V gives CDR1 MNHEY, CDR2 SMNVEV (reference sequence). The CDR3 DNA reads TGTGCCAGCAGTTTACGGGCTAGCGGAGAATACGAGCAGTACTTC. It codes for CASSLRASGEYEQYF.

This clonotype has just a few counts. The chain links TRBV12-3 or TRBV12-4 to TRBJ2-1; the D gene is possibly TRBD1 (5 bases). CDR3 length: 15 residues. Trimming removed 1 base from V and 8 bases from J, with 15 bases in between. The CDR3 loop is CASSLVTGRAYEQFF. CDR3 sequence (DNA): TGTGCCAGCAGTTTAGTAACAGGACGGGCGTATGAGCAGTTCTTC.

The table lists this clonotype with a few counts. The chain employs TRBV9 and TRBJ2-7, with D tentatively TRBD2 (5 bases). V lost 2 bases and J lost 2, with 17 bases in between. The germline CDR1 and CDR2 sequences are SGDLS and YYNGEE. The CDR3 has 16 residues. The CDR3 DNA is TGTGCCAGCAGCGTCGGGGTGAACTACAAGCCCTACGAGCAGTACTTC. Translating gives CASSVGVNYKPYEQYF.

Here the CDR3 DNA reads TGTGCCAGCAGTTACATGGGAGGGCCTACTGAAGCTTTCTTT. Translation gives CASSYMGGPTEAFF. The chain uses TRBV6-5 and TRBJ1-1, with D unclear. CDR3 length equals 14 residues. V was trimmed by 2 bases and J by 5 bases, leaving 12 bases between them. CDR1 and CDR2 (germline): MNHEY, SVGAGI.

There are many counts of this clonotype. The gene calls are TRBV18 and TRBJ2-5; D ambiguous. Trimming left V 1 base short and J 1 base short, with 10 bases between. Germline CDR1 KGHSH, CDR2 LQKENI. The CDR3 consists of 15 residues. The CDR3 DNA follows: TGTGCCAGCTCACCACGGGTACAGATCCAAGAGACCCAGTACTTC. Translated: CASSPRVQIQETQYF.

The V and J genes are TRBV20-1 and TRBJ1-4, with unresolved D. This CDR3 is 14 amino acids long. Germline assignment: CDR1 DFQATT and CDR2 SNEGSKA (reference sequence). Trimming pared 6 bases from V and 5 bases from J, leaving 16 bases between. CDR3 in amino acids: CSADRPGVNEKLFF. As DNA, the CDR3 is TGCAGTGCCGACCGACCGGGCGTAAATGAAAAACTGTTTTTT.

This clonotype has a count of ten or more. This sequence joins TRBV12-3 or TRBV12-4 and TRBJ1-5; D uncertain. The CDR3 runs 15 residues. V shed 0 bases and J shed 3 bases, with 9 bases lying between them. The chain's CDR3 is CASSLASGFNQPQHF. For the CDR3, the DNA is TGTGCCAGCAGTTTAGCATCAGGTTTCAATCAGCCCCAGCATTTT.

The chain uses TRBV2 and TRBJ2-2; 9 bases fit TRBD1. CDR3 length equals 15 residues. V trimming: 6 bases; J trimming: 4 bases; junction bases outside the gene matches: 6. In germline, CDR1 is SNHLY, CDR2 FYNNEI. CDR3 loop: CASRGQGRSTGELFF. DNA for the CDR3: TGTGCCAGCAGGGGACAGGGTCGTTCCACCGGGGAGCTGTTTTTT.

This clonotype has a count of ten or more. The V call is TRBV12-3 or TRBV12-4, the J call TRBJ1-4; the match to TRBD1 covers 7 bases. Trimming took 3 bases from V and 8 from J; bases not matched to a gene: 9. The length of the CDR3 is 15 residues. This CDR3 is CASSFIGQGGEKLFF. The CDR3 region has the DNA TGTGCCAGCAGTTTTATTGGCCAGGGGGGCGAAAAACTGTTTTTT.

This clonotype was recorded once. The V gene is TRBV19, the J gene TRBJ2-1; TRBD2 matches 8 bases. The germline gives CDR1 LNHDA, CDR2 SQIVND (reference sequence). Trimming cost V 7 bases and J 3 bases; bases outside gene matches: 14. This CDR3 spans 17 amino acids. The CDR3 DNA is TGTGCCAGTAATTTCGAGCTGAAGCGGGGGAACTACAATGAGCAGTTCTTC. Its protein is CASNFELKRGNYNEQFF.

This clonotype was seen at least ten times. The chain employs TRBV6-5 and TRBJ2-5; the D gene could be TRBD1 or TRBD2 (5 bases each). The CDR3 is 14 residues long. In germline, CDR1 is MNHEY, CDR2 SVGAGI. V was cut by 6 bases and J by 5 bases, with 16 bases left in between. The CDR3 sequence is CASSRGVRGETQYF. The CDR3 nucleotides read TGTGCCAGCAGCCGAGGGGTGCGCGGGGAGACCCAGTACTTC.

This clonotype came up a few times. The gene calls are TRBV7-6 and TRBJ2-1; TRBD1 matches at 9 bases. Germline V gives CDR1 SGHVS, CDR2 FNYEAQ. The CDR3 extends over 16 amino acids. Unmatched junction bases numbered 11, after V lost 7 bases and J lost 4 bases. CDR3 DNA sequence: TGTGCCAGCACCAGGGGACAGGGAATCCTGTACAATGAGCAGTTCTTC. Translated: CASTRGQGILYNEQFF.

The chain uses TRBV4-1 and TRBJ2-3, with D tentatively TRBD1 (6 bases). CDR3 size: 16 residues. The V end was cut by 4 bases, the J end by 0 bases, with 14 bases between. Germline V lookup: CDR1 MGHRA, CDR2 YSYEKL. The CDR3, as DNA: TGCGCCAGCAGCCGCACCGGGACACTTAGCACAGATACGCAGTATTTT. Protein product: CASSRTGTLSTDTQYF.

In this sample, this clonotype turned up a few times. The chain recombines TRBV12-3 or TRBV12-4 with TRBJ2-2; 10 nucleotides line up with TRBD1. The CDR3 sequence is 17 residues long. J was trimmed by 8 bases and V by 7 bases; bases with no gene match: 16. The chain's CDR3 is CASTPPIDRGRYGELFF. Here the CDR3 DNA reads TGTGCCAGCACCCCTCCAATTGACAGGGGGCGGTATGGGGAGCTGTTTTTT.

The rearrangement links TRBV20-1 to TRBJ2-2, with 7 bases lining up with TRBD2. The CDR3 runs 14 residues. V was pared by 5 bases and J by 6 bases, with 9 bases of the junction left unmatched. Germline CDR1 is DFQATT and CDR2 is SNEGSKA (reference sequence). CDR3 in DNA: TGCAGTGCTCGACGACTAGCTGTCGCCGGGGAGCTGTTTTTT. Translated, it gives CSARRLAVAGELFF.

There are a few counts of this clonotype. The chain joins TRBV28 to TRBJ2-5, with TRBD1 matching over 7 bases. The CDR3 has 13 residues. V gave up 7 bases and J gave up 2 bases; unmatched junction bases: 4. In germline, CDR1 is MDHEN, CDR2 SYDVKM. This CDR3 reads CASTSRGQETQYF. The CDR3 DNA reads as TGTGCCAGCACGTCCAGGGGGCAAGAGACCCAGTACTTC.

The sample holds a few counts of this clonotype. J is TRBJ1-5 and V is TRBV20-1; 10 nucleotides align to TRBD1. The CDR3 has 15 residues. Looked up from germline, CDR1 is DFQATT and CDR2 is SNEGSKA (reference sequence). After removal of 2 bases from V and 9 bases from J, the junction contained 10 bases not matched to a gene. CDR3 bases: TGCAGTGCTAGATCCCCACATTGGACAGGGGGGCCCCAGCATTTT. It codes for CSARSPHWTGGPQHF.